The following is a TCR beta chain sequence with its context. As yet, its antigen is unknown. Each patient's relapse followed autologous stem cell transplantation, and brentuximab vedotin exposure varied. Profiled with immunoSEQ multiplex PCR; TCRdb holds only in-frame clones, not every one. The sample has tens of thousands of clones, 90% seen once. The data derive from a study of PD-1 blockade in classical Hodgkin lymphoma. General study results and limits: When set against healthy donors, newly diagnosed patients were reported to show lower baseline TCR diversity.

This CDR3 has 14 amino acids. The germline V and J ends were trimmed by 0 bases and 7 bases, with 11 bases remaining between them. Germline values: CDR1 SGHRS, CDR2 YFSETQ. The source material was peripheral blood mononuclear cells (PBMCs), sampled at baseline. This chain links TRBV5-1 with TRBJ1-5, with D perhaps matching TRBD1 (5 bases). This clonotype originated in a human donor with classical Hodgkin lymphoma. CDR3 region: CASSLEGGGQPQHF. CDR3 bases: TGCGCCAGCAGCTTGGAGGGCGGGGGACAGCCCCAGCATTTT.